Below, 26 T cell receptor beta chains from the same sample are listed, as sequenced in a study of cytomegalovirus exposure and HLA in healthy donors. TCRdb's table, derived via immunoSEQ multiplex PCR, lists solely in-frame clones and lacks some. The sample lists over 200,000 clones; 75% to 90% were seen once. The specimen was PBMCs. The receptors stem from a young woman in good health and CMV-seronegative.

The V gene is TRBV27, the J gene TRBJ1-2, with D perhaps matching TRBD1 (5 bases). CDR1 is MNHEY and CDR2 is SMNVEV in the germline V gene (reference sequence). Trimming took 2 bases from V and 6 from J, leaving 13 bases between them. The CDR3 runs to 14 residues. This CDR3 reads CASSLLRGVNGYTF. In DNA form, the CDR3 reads TGTGCCAGCAGTTTACTCCGGGGGGTGAATGGCTACACCTTC.

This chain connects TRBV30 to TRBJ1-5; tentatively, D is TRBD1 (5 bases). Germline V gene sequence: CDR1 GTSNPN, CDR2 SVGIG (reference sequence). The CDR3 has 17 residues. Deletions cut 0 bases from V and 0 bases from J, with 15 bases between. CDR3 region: CAWSVGKRGYSNQPQHF. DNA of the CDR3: TGTGCCTGGAGTGTAGGGAAGAGGGGTTATAGCAATCAGCCCCAGCATTTT.

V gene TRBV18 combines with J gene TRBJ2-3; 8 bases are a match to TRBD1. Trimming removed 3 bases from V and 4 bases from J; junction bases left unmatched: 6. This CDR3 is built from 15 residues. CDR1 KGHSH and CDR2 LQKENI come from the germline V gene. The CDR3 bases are TGTGCCAGCTCACCTGGACAGGGTAATTCAGATACGCAGTATTTT. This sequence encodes CASSPGQGNSDTQYF.

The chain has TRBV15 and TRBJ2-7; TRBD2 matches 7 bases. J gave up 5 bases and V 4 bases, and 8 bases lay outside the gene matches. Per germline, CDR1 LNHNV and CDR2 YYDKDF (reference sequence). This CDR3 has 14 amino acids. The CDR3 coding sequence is TGTGCCACCAGCATCCGGGACTACGGGAACGAGCAGTACTTC. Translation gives CATSIRDYGNEQYF.

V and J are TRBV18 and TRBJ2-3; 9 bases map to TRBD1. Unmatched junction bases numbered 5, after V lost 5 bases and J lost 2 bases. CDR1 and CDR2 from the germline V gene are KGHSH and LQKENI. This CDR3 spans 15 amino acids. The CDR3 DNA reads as TGTGCCAGCTCATCGGACAGGGGTTCCACAGATACGCAGTATTTT. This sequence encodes CASSSDRGSTDTQYF.

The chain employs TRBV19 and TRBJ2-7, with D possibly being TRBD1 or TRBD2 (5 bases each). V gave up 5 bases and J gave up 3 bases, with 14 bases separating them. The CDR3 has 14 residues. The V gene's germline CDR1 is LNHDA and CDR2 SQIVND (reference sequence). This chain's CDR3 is CASSPAEGSYEQYF. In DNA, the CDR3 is TGTGCCAGTAGTCCAGCCGAGGGGAGCTACGAGCAGTACTTC.

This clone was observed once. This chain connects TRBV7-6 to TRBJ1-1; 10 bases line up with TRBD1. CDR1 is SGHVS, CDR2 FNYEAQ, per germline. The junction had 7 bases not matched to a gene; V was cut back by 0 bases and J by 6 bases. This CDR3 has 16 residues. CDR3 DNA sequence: TGTGCCAGCAGCTTAGCGCCGCTTGGACAGGGGGCTGAAGCTTTCTTT. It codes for CASSLAPLGQGAEAFF.

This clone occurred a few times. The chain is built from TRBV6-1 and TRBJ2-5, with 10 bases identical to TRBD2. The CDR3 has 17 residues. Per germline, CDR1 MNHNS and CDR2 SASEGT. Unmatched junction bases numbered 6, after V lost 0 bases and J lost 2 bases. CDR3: CASSEALSGGLQETQYF. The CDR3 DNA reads TGTGCCAGCAGTGAAGCGCTTAGCGGGGGGCTGCAAGAGACCCAGTACTTC.

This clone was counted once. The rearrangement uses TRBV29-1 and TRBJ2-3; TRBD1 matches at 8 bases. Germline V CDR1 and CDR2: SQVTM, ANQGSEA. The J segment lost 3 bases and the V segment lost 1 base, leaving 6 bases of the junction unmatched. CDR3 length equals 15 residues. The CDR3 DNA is TGCAGCGTTGAAGTTATGACAGGGGATACAGATACGCAGTATTTT. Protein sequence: CSVEVMTGDTDTQYF.

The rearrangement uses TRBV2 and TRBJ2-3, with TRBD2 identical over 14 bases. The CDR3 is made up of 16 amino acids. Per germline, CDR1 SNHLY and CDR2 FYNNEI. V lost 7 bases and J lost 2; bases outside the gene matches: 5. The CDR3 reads CASNPGLAGDTDTQYF. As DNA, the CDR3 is TGTGCCAGCAACCCGGGACTAGCGGGAGACACAGATACGCAGTATTTT.

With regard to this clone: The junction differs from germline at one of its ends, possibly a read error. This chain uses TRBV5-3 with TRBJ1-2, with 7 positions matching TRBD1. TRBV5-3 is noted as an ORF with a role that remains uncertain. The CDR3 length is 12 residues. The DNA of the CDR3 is TGTGCCAGAAGAGTTAGGACAGGCTTTATCGCCTTC. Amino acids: CARRVRTGFIAF.

The DNA for the CDR3 is TGTGCCAGCAGTTACGGGCAGGGGGCCGGGAATGAGCAGTTCTTC. Amino acids: CASSYGQGAGNEQFF. The chain is built from TRBV6-5 and TRBJ2-1, with TRBD1 identical over 8 bases. The CDR3 runs 15 residues. The trim removed 2 bases at V and 7 bases at J, leaving 7 bases unmatched. The germline gives CDR1 MNHEY, CDR2 SVGAGI.

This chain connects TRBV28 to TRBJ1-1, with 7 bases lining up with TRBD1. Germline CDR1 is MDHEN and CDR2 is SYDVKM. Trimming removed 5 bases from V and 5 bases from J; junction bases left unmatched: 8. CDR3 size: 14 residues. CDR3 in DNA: TGTGCCAGCAGTATCCCGACAGGGAGGACTGAAGCTTTCTTT. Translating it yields CASSIPTGRTEAFF.

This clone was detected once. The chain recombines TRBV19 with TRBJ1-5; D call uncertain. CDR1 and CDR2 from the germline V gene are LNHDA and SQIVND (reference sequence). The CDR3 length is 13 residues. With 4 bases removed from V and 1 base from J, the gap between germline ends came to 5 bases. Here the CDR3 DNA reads TGTGCCAGTAGTACGGTCAGCAATCAGCCCCAGCATTTT. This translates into CASSTVSNQPQHF.

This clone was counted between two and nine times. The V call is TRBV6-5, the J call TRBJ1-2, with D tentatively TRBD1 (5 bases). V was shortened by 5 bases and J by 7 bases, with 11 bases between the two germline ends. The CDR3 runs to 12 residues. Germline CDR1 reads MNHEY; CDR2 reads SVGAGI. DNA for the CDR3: TGTGCCAGCAGTCCCCAGGGTACTGGCTACACCTTC. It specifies CASSPQGTGYTF.

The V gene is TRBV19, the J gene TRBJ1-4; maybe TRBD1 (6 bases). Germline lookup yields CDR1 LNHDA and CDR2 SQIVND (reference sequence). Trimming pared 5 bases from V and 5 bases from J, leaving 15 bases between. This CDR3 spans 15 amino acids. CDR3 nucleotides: TGTGCCAGTAGTGTACCGGGACAAGCGAATGAAAAACTGTTTTTT. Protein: CASSVPGQANEKLFF.

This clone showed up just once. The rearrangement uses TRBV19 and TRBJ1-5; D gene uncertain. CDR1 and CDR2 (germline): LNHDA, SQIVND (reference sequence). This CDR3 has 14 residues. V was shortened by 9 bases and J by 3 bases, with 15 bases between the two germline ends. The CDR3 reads CASSSRPHNQPQHF. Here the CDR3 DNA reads TGTGCCAGCTCCTCCCGCCCCCACAATCAGCCCCAGCATTTT.

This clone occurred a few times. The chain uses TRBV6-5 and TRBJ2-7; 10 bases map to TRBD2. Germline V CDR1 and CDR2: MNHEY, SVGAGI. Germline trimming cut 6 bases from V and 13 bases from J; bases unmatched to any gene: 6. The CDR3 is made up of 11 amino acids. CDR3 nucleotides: TGTGCCAGCAGCTCTACTAGCGGGATCTACTTC. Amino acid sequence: CASSSTSGIYF.

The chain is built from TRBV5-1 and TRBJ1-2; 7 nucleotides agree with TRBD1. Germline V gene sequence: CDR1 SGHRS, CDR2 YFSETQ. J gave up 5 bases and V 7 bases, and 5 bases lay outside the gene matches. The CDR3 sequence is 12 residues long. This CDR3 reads CASGGTEYGYTF. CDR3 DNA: TGCGCCAGCGGAGGGACAGAATATGGCTACACCTTC.

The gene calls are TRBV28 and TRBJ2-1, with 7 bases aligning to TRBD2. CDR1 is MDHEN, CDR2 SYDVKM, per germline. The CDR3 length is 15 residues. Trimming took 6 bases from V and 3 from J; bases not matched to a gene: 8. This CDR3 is CASSPLGEGYNEQFF. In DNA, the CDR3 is TGTGCCAGCAGCCCCCTTGGGGAGGGCTACAATGAGCAGTTCTTC.

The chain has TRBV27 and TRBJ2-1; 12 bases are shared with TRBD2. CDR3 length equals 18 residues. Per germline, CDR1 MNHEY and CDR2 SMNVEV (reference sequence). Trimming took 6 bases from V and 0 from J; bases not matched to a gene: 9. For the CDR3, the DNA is TGTGCCAGCAGCCAAGTACGGACTAGCGGGGTCTCCTACAATGAGCAGTTCTTC. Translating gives CASSQVRTSGVSYNEQFF.

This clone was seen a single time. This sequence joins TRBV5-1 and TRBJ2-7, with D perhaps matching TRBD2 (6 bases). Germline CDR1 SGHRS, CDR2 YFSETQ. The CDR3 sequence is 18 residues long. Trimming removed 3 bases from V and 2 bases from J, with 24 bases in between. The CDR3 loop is CASSSRSTSGLLAYEQYF. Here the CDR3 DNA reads TGCGCCAGCAGCTCCCGATCTACCTCGGGACTCCTAGCCTACGAGCAGTACTTC.

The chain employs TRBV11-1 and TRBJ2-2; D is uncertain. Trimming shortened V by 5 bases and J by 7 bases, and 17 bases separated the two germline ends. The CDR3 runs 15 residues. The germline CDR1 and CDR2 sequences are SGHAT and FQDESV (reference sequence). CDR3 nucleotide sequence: TGTGCCAGCAGCCTGCGGACGGTTTCGGGCGGGGAGCTGTTTTTT. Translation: CASSLRTVSGGELFF.

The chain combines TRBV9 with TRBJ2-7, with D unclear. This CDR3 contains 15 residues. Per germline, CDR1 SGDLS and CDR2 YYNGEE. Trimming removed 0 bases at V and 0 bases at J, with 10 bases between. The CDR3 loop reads CASSVGASPSYEQYF. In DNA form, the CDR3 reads TGTGCCAGCAGCGTAGGGGCTAGTCCCTCCTACGAGCAGTACTTC.

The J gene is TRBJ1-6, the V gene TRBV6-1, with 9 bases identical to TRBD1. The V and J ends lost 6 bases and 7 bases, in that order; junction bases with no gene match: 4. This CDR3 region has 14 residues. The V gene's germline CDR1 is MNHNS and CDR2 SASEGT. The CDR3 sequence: CASRQGAENSPLHF. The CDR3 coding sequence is TGTGCCAGCAGACAGGGGGCAGAGAATTCACCCCTCCACTTT.

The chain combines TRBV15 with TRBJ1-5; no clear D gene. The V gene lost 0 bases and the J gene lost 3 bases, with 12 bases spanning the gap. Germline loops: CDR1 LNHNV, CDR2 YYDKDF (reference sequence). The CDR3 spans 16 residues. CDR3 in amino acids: CATSRDLGQLNQPQHF. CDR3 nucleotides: TGTGCCACCAGCAGAGATTTAGGGCAACTCAATCAGCCCCAGCATTTT.